The present entry profiles one TCR beta chain with its context. The sample originates from a study of cytomegalovirus exposure and HLA in healthy donors. Study details: Counted in an early data release were approximately 80 million unique TCRs from HLA-typed donors.

PCR employed 60 Vbeta and 13 Jbeta primers. This table comes from immunoSEQ multiplex PCR, and its TCRdb copy is limited to in-frame clones, with some not included. The sample consists of roughly 180,000 clones, 60% to 85% of them appearing once. The CDR3 is made up of 13 amino acids. V was pared by 1 base and J by 7 bases, with 7 bases between. Germline V lookup: CDR1 LNHNV, CDR2 YYDKDF (reference sequence). This sequence originates from a male donor in good health and CMV-seronegative. The sequenced material came from PBMCs. The chain couples TRBV15 to TRBJ2-2; the D gene is possibly TRBD2 (5 bases). CDR3 nucleotide sequence: TGTGCCACCAGCAGAGCGGGGATCGGGGAGCTGTTTTTT. Protein sequence: CATSRAGIGELFF.